The 14 T cell receptor beta chains below come from one sample, sequenced in a study of technical replicates of blood from a few donors. The data were produced by immunoSEQ multiplex PCR, yet TCRdb's version contains in-frame clones alone and is incomplete. This sample yields some 80,000 clones, of which around four fifths are seen a single time; 3% to 5% belongs to the top ten. The sample taken for sequencing was PBMCs. These receptors were taken from a human donor in good health. Some clones in this sample may be carry-over from other donors' samples.

The table lists this clone with a few counts. The chain couples TRBV6-5 to TRBJ2-3; TRBD2 matches 10 bases. V trimming: 6 bases; J trimming: 0 bases; junction bases outside the gene matches: 3. Looked up from germline, CDR1 is MNHEY and CDR2 is SVGAGI. This CDR3 spans 15 amino acids. The CDR3 spells CASSRTSGSTDTQYF. Written as DNA, the CDR3 is TGTGCCAGCAGCCGGACTAGCGGAAGCACAGATACGCAGTATTTT.

V and J are TRBV15 and TRBJ2-3, with 8 bases fitting TRBD1. The CDR3 is 16 amino acids. Germline CDR1 is LNHNV and CDR2 is YYDKDF (reference sequence). Germline trimming cut 1 base from V and 4 bases from J; bases unmatched to any gene: 7. In DNA, the CDR3 is TGTGCCACCAGCAGAGTCAAACAGGGGGGCCCAGATACGCAGTATTTT. Its protein product is CATSRVKQGGPDTQYF.

This chain links TRBV27 with TRBJ2-7, with a tentative D call TRBD1 (6 bases). The CDR3 has 15 amino acids. Germline loops: CDR1 MNHEY, CDR2 SMNVEV (reference sequence). The V end lost 1 base, the J end lost 2 bases, and 12 bases lay between the germline ends. The CDR3, as DNA: TGTGCCAGCAGTTTATATCCAGGGGAGACCTACGAGCAGTACTTC. Translating gives CASSLYPGETYEQYF.

The chain carries TRBV5-6 and TRBJ2-7; TRBD1 is a possible D gene (5 bases). The length of the CDR3 is 15 residues. CDR1 and CDR2 from the germline V gene are SGHDT and YYEEEE. V gave up 0 bases and J gave up 5 bases, with 15 bases separating them. The CDR3 nucleotides are TGTGCCAGCAGCTTGGCCCCAGGGCAGACCCACGAGCAGTACTTC. Amino acid sequence: CASSLAPGQTHEQYF.

V gene TRBV11-3 combines with J gene TRBJ2-5; maybe TRBD1 (5 bases). Germline assignment: CDR1 SGHNT and CDR2 YENEEA. The CDR3 has 18 residues. Trimming pared 5 bases from V and 1 base from J, leaving 23 bases between. In nucleotides, the CDR3 is TGTGCCAGCAGCGAAAATAACGCCGGTTTGGGGCTCCAAGAGACCCAGTACTTC. It specifies CASSENNAGLGLQETQYF. Full variable domain (rest looked up from reference TRBV11-3 and TRBJ2-5): EAGVVQSPRYKIIEKKQPVAFWCNPISGHNTLYWYLQNLGQGPELLIRYENEEAVDDSQLPKDRFSAERLKGVDSTLKIQPAELGDSAVYLCASSENNAGLGLQETQYFGPGTRLLVL.

The V and J genes are TRBV5-6 and TRBJ2-2, with 7 bases lining up with TRBD2. Trimming at V came to 0 bases and at J to 3 bases, leaving 5 bases not matched to a gene. The CDR3 runs to 16 residues. Per the germline V gene, CDR1 is SGHDT and CDR2 is YYEEEE. CDR3 protein: CASSLGWRGYTGELFF. The CDR3 nucleotides read TGTGCCAGCAGCTTGGGTTGGCGGGGGTACACCGGGGAGCTGTTTTTT. Filled out from reference TRBV5-6 and TRBJ2-2, the complete variable domain reads DAGVTQSPTHLIKTRGQQVTLRCSPKSGHDTVSWYQQALGQGPQFIFQYYEEEERQRGNFPDRFSGHQFPNYSSELNVNALLLGDSALYLCASSLGWRGYTGELFFGEGSRLTVL.

CDR3 DNA: TGTGCCTGGGCTGTACAGGGGACCCAGTACTTC. This gives the protein CAWAVQGTQYF. The V call is TRBV30, the J call TRBJ2-5; possibly TRBD1 for D (6 bases). The ends were cut back, 5 bases at V and 7 bases at J, with 11 bases in the middle. Germline values: CDR1 GTSNPN, CDR2 SVGIG (reference sequence). This CDR3 has 11 amino acids.

CDR3 bases: TGCGCCAGCAGCCGCACCACAATAGGAGGGAATCAGCCCCAGCATTTT. Translated, it gives CASSRTTIGGNQPQHF. The rearrangement links TRBV4-1 to TRBJ1-5; D remains unclear. Germline loops: CDR1 MGHRA, CDR2 YSYEKL. Trimming removed 4 bases at V and 4 bases at J, with 17 bases between. The CDR3 is 16 amino acids.

V usage is TRBV7-2 and J usage is TRBJ2-7, with TRBD1 as a possible D gene (6 bases). The germline V gene has CDR1 SGHTA and CDR2 FQGNSA. This CDR3 has 15 residues. V lost 2 bases and J lost 2, with 13 bases in between. The CDR3 loop reads CASSLTRAGAYEQYF. The CDR3 DNA sequence: TGTGCCAGCAGCTTAACACGGGCAGGGGCCTACGAGCAGTACTTC.

The chain's CDR3 is CASSSPGTARETQYF. CDR3 in DNA: TGTGCCAGCAGCAGCCCCGGGACAGCCAGGGAGACCCAGTACTTC. V and J are TRBV6-1 and TRBJ2-5; TRBD1 matches 7 bases. The CDR3 contains 15 residues. V shed 6 bases, J shed 5 bases, and the junction held 12 bases outside the gene matches. The germline CDR1 and CDR2 sequences are MNHNS and SASEGT.

The chain has TRBV4-2 and TRBJ1-2; TRBD1 is a possible D gene (6 bases). This CDR3 contains 14 residues. The V end lost 6 bases, the J end lost 8 bases, and 19 bases lay between the germline ends. Germline CDR1 LGHNA, CDR2 YNFKEQ. The DNA for the CDR3 is TGTGCCAGCAGTCCGACCAACAGGGTTGTCGGCTACACCTTC. It translates to CASSPTNRVVGYTF.

This clone was seen just once. The rearrangement uses TRBV7-9 and TRBJ2-2; 8 nucleotides align to TRBD1. Germline assignment: CDR1 SEHNR and CDR2 FQNEAQ (reference sequence). This CDR3 is 14 amino acids long. V shed 2 bases and J 7 bases; nucleotides not matched to a gene: 3. The CDR3: CASSLQGAGGELFF. Here the CDR3 DNA reads TGTGCCAGCAGCTTACAGGGGGCTGGCGGGGAGCTGTTTTTT.

This chain joins TRBV5-1 and TRBJ2-7; 7 bases are a match to TRBD2. CDR3 length: 15 amino acids. Looked up from germline, CDR1 is SGHRS and CDR2 is YFSETQ. Trimming removed 1 base from V and 6 bases from J; junction bases left unmatched: 10. The DNA for the CDR3 is TGCGCCAGCAGCTTGTACTCTAGCGGTCCTTCCGAGCAGTACTTC. It specifies CASSLYSSGPSEQYF.

The V call is TRBV5-1, the J call TRBJ2-7, with 8 positions matching TRBD2. Germline CDR1 and CDR2: SGHRS and YFSETQ. The CDR3 sequence is 15 residues long. Trimming at V came to 1 base and at J to 3 bases, leaving 6 bases not matched to a gene. The DNA for the CDR3 is TGCGCCAGCAGCTTGAATATCGGGAGGGTCTACGAGCAGTACTTC. This translates into CASSLNIGRVYEQYF.